This T cell receptor (beta chain) was captured in a study of T cells after posttransplantation cyclophosphamide. Repertoires were generated with immunoSEQ multiplex PCR, while TCRdb's copy carries only in-frame clones and drops some. Among 1,500 or so clones listed, 97% were seen once. The V gene's germline CDR1 is LGHNA and CDR2 YSLEER. Germline trimming cut 2 bases from V and 3 bases from J; bases unmatched to any gene: 7. This CDR3 is built from 16 residues. Cells defined as naive were viable CD3+CD4+ or CD3+CD8+ and CCR7+CD45RA+CD45RO-CD95-CD27+CD28+. Sequenced: naive CD8+ T cells sorted from PBMCs. This rearrangement joins TRBV4-3 to TRBJ2-3, with 8 positions matching TRBD1. The TCR comes from a woman aged 55-70 years in good health, CMV-negative, and a related stem cell transplant donor. CDR3 sequence (DNA): TGCGCCAGCAGCCAATGGACAGGGTCTAGGACAGATACGCAGTATTTT. Protein: CASSQWTGSRTDTQYF.